Presented here are 28 T cell receptor beta chains from one specimen sequenced in a study of blood T cells in healthy people across ages. Combining a sample-barcoded 5' primer with a J-beta primer mix, a second PCR ran for about 7 to 12 cycles. One entry per CDR3 protein, called by TCRdb with MiXCR from the 5' RACE reads. Altogether roughly 800,000 distinct CDR3 sequences are present, just under 25% being singletons, with the ten largest covering roughly 3.5%. A further study also used this sample, focusing on T cells of mothers and their children.

The sequenced sample was blood. These receptors were obtained from a boy between 5 and 17 years old in good health.

This clonotype was counted many times. The chain recombines TRBV6-2 or TRBV6-3 with TRBJ1-1; D is ambiguous. The germline V gene encodes CDR1 MNHEY and CDR2 SVGEGT. The CDR3 spans 12 residues. V was pared by 6 bases and J by 1 base, with 6 bases between. CDR3 in amino acids: CASSDSNTEAFF. CDR3 sequence (DNA): TGTGCCAGCAGCGACTCGAACACTGAAGCTTTCTTT.

This rearrangement joins TRBV4-1 to TRBJ2-5, with no clear D. V lost 0 bases to trimming and J lost 11 bases, with 13 bases between them. Germline CDR1 and CDR2: MGHRA and YSYEKL. This CDR3 spans 13 amino acids. CDR3 residues: CASSQDRITEQYF. The CDR3 DNA sequence: TGCGCCAGCAGCCAAGATCGGATCACGGAGCAGTACTTC.

This clonotype occurred a few times. The chain carries TRBV28 and TRBJ2-2, with 9 bases aligning to TRBD2. The ends lost 5 bases at V and 4 bases at J; junction bases unmatched: 8. Germline lookup yields CDR1 MDHEN and CDR2 SYDVKM. CDR3 size: 16 residues. The CDR3 loop reads CASSQGLAAGTGELFF. CDR3 in DNA: TGTGCCAGCAGTCAGGGACTAGCAGCGGGCACCGGGGAGCTGTTTTTT.

This clonotype has only a few counts. V is TRBV28 and J is TRBJ2-5, with 7 bases aligning to TRBD2. The J segment lost 5 bases and the V segment lost 7 bases, leaving 16 bases of the junction unmatched. Looked up from germline, CDR1 is MDHEN and CDR2 is SYDVKM. The CDR3 is made up of 16 amino acids. The CDR3 loop reads CASTPLTSLPWETQYF. CDR3 coding DNA: TGTGCCAGCACCCCTTTGACTAGCCTCCCGTGGGAGACCCAGTACTTC.

This clonotype came up a few times. The V gene is TRBV19, the J gene TRBJ1-4; D not certain. This CDR3 region has 14 residues. Germline lookup yields CDR1 LNHDA and CDR2 SQIVND (reference sequence). The germline V and J ends were trimmed by 0 bases and 12 bases, with 14 bases remaining between them. Here the CDR3 DNA reads TGTGCCAGTAGTATAGAGCGACTGACGGGCCAACTGTTTTTT. This gives the protein CASSIERLTGQLFF.

This clonotype was picked up many times. The chain links TRBV20-1 to TRBJ2-7; the match to TRBD2 covers 13 bases. The junction had 1 base not matched to a gene; V was cut back by 4 bases and J by 4 bases. This CDR3 is 13 amino acids long. CDR1 is DFQATT, CDR2 SNEGSKA, per germline (reference sequence). CDR3 loop: CSATGLAGYEQYF. DNA of the CDR3: TGCAGTGCTACGGGACTAGCGGGGTACGAGCAGTACTTC.

The chain joins TRBV5-1 to TRBJ2-7; possibly TRBD2 for D (5 bases). Per the germline V gene, CDR1 is SGHRS and CDR2 is YFSETQ. This CDR3 is built from 14 residues. V lost 6 bases and J 3 bases, leaving 16 bases between the germline ends. CDR3 sequence reads: CASNTDGVYYEQYF. Written as DNA, the CDR3 is TGCGCCAGCAACACGGACGGGGTATACTACGAGCAGTACTTC.

The chain recombines TRBV4-3 with TRBJ2-3; 7 bases are a match to TRBD2. Per germline, CDR1 LGHNA and CDR2 YSLEER. The CDR3 is made up of 15 amino acids. V dropped 0 bases and J dropped 1; count of bases not matched to a gene: 1. The CDR3 reads CASSQDLAGTDTQYF. Written as DNA, the CDR3 is TGCGCCAGCAGCCAAGATCTAGCGGGCACAGATACGCAGTATTTT.

The chain couples TRBV12-3 or TRBV12-4 to TRBJ2-3, with 8 bases matching TRBD2. V lost 6 bases, J lost 6 bases, and 8 bases stayed unmatched. This CDR3 comprises 14 residues. CDR3 nucleotide sequence: TGTGCCAGCAGGCTCGGGGGGGTCCCGGATACGCAGTATTTT. This codes for CASRLGGVPDTQYF.

This clonotype showed up just once. V is TRBV7-9 and J is TRBJ1-2; 8 nucleotides match TRBD1. The CDR3 covers 15 residues. CDR1 is SEHNR, CDR2 FQNEAQ, per germline (reference sequence). Losses at the gene ends were 4 bases for V and 6 bases for J; bases not matched to a gene: 10. The DNA of the CDR3 is TGTGCCAGCAGCTACGGACAGGGAGGCAGGCATGGCTACACCTTC. Its translation is CASSYGQGGRHGYTF. Filled out from reference TRBV7-9 and TRBJ1-2, the complete variable domain reads DTGVSQNPRHKITKRGQNVTFRCDPISEHNRLYWYRQTLGQGPEFLTYFQNEAQLEKSRLLSDRFSAERPKGSFSTLEIQRTEQGDSAMYLCASSYGQGGRHGYTFGSGTRLTVV.

The genes are TRBV6-2 or TRBV6-3 and TRBJ1-1; D not resolved. This CDR3 region has 12 residues. Between the trimmed V and J ends, which lost 3 bases and 5 bases, there was a span of 7 bases. Per germline, CDR1 MNHEY and CDR2 SVGEGT. CDR3 nucleotide sequence: TGTGCCAGCAGTTATGATCTAACTGAAGCTTTCTTT. Translation gives CASSYDLTEAFF.

The chain is built from TRBV11-2 and TRBJ2-7; D might be TRBD2 (5 bases). Germline V lookup: CDR1 SGHAT, CDR2 FQNNGV. The V end lost 1 base, the J end lost 0 bases, and 16 bases lay between the germline ends. The length of the CDR3 is 17 residues. CDR3 region: CASSLGFGLGSSYEQYF. DNA for the CDR3: TGTGCCAGCAGCTTAGGGTTTGGACTGGGAAGCTCCTACGAGCAGTACTTC.

The gene calls are TRBV7-9 and TRBJ2-5; D uncertain. The CDR3 is 14 residues long. Trimming cost V 6 bases and J 5 bases, with 16 bases left between them. Looked up from germline, CDR1 is SEHNR and CDR2 is FQNEAQ (reference sequence). CDR3 sequence (DNA): TGTGCCAGCAGTCCCTTAAATGTTTTTGAGACCCAGTACTTC. Encoded protein: CASSPLNVFETQYF.

CDR3 region: CSVRVGDRIRASSYNEQFF. CDR3 coding DNA: TGCAGCGTTAGAGTGGGGGACAGAATAAGGGCGAGCTCCTACAATGAGCAGTTCTTC. This chain connects TRBV29-1 to TRBJ2-1; TRBD1 aligns across 7 bases. Germline CDR1 and CDR2: SQVTM and ANQGSEA. The CDR3 is 19 amino acids. The junction had 19 bases not matched to a gene; V was cut back by 5 bases and J by 0 bases.

The V and J genes are TRBV12-3 or TRBV12-4 and TRBJ1-2; 8 nucleotides line up with TRBD1. With 6 bases clipped from V and 6 bases from J, the junction kept 6 bases outside the gene matches. CDR3 size: 13 residues. DNA for the CDR3: TGTGCCAGCAGCCGGGACAGGCAGAATGGCTACACCTTC. It codes for CASSRDRQNGYTF.

This clonotype showed up just once. The chain carries TRBV11-2 and TRBJ2-1; tentative D call: TRBD2 (5 bases). This CDR3 comprises 14 residues. V shed 5 bases and J shed 4 bases, with 12 bases lying between them. CDR1 SGHAT and CDR2 FQNNGV come from the germline V gene. CDR3 bases: TGTGCCAGCAGCCCCACGGACTTTTACAATGAGCAGTTCTTC. Residues: CASSPTDFYNEQFF.

This clonotype has a handful of counts. V usage is TRBV6-6 and J usage is TRBJ2-3; D perhaps matches TRBD2 (7 bases). This CDR3 comprises 16 residues. CDR1 MNHNY and CDR2 SVGAGI come from the germline V gene (reference sequence). V gave up 2 bases and J gave up 5 bases, with 17 bases separating them. The CDR3 nucleotides are TGTGCCAGCAGTTACGGGTTGGGGGGGCAGGTAGATACGCAGTATTTT. Residues: CASSYGLGGQVDTQYF.

This clonotype was counted many times. An end of the junction differs from the germline gene, which may be a read error. This chain uses TRBV5-1 with TRBJ2-7; TRBD1 aligns across 7 bases. The CDR3 extends over 14 amino acids. CDR1 is SGHRS, CDR2 YFSETQ, per germline. CDR3: CASSPGTVAYEQYF. CDR3 nucleotides: TGTGCCAGCAGCCCCGGGACAGTGGCCTACGAGCAGTACTTC.

This clonotype appeared a few times. CDR3 nucleotide sequence: TGCGCCAGCAGCCCCGGGGGCGGTTCCTACGAGCAGTACTTC. It specifies CASSPGGGSYEQYF. The chain links TRBV4-3 to TRBJ2-1, with D perhaps being TRBD1 or TRBD2 (6 bases each). The DNA end is more similar to TRBJ2-7, so the J call may be wrong. Germline lookup yields CDR1 LGHNA and CDR2 YSLEER. The CDR3 spans 14 residues.

The chain couples TRBV9 to TRBJ2-5; TRBD2 is a possible D gene (6 bases). Looked up from germline, CDR1 is SGDLS and CDR2 is YYNGEE. With 4 bases removed from V and 1 base from J, the gap between germline ends came to 20 bases. This CDR3 contains 17 residues. The CDR3 region has the DNA TGTGCCAGCAGCACCTCGGACTACCGCATAACCCAAGAGACCCAGTACTTC. This sequence encodes CASSTSDYRITQETQYF.

This clonotype was counted only a few times. The rearrangement joins TRBV20-1 to TRBJ1-6; tentative D call: TRBD1 (5 bases). The CDR3 has 12 amino acids. CDR1 and CDR2 (germline): DFQATT, SNEGSKA (reference sequence). Trimming removed 6 bases from V and 7 bases from J, with 10 bases in between. CDR3 sequence reads: CSAVGGNSPLHF. The CDR3 coding sequence is TGCAGTGCGGTGGGGGGGAATTCACCCCTCCACTTT.

V usage is TRBV19 and J usage is TRBJ2-1; D remains unclear. Germline V gene data show CDR1 as LNHDA and CDR2 as SQIVND (reference sequence). There are 15 residues in the CDR3. Trimming shortened V by 3 bases and J by 1 base, and 10 bases separated the two germline ends. The CDR3 DNA is TGTGCCAGTAGTATTCAGGCTAGGTCCTACAATGAGCAGTTCTTC. This sequence encodes CASSIQARSYNEQFF.

A few counts support this clonotype. CDR3 DNA sequence: TGTGCCAGCAGTCTCCAAGGGACAGGCTATGGCTACACCTTC. Amino acid sequence: CASSLQGTGYGYTF. The V gene is TRBV28, the J gene TRBJ1-2, with 8 bases aligning to TRBD1. Germline trimming cut 5 bases from V and 4 bases from J; bases unmatched to any gene: 6. This CDR3 is built from 14 residues. Germline V gene lookup returns CDR1 MDHEN and CDR2 SYDVKM.

This clonotype was seen a few times. The chain uses TRBV7-9 and TRBJ2-5; 9 positions agree with TRBD1. Near its end, the DNA agrees better with TRBJ2-7, so the J call may be wrong. Germline CDR1 reads SEHNR; CDR2 reads FQNEAQ (reference sequence). This CDR3 region has 14 residues. CDR3 amino acids: CASSPRDRVYEQYF. The CDR3 DNA sequence: TGTGCCAGCAGCCCCCGGGACAGGGTCTACGAGCAGTACTTC.

The CDR3 DNA sequence: TGCGCCAGCAGCTTGGCAGCGGGGGGGCAAGATACGCAGTATTTT. Amino acids: CASSLAAGGQDTQYF. V is TRBV5-1 and J is TRBJ2-3; 10 nucleotides match TRBD2. CDR3 size: 15 residues. Looked up from germline, CDR1 is SGHRS and CDR2 is YFSETQ. Losses at the gene ends were 0 bases for V and 5 bases for J; bases not matched to a gene: 3.

About this clonotype: Germline and junction disagree at one end, which may indicate a read error. This rearrangement joins TRBV7-7 to TRBJ2-1; a possible D gene is TRBD1 (6 bases). Germline V gives CDR1 SSHAT, CDR2 FNYEAQ (reference sequence). This CDR3 comprises 13 residues. CDR3 protein: CASSWDTRHEQFF. CDR3 DNA: TGTGCTAGCAGCTGGGACACACGCCATGAGCAGTTCTTC. The whole variable domain, remainder taken from reference TRBV7-7 and TRBJ2-1, is GAGVSQSPRYKVTKRGQDVTLRCDPISSHATLYWYQQALGQGPEFLTYFNYEAQPDKSGLPSDRFSAERPEGSISTLTIQRTEQRDSAMYRCASSWDTRHEQFFGPGTRLTVL.

The chain links TRBV29-1 to TRBJ2-1; D gene unclear. V was shortened by 3 bases and J by 0 bases, with 9 bases between the two germline ends. Per germline, CDR1 SQVTM and CDR2 ANQGSEA. There are 14 residues in the CDR3. The CDR3 here is CSVDTRSSYNEQFF. CDR3 nucleotides: TGCAGCGTTGACACCCGGAGCTCCTACAATGAGCAGTTCTTC.

The J gene is TRBJ2-5, the V gene TRBV29-1; D might be TRBD1 or TRBD2, each matching 6 bases. The DNA matches TRBJ2-1 better at its end, which makes the J call doubtful. The CDR3 is made up of 13 amino acids. Germline CDR1 and CDR2: SQVTM and ANQGSEA. CDR3 sequence: CSGGGRMINEQFF. In DNA form, the CDR3 reads TGCAGCGGAGGGGGGCGCATGATTAATGAGCAGTTCTTC.